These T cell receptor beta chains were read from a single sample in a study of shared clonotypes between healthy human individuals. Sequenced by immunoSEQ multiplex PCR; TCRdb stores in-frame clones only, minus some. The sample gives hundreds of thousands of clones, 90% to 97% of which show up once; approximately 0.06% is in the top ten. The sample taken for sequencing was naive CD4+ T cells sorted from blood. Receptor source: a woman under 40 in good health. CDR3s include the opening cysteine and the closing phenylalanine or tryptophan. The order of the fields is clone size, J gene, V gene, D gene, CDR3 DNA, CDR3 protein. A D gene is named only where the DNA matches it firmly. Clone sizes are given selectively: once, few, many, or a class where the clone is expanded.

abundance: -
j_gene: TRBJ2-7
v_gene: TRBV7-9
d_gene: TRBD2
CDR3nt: TGTGCCAGCAGCTTACTGACTAGCGGGACCTACGAGCAGTACTTC
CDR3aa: CASSLLTSGTYEQYF

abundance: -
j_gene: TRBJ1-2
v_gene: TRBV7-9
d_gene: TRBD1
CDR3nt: TGTGCCAGTCGATGGACAGGGGGCGAACATGGCTACACCTTC
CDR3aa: CASRWTGGEHGYTF

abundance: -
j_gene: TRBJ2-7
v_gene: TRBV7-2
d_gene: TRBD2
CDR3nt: TGTGCCAGCAGGGAGGGAAGCGGGAGGACCCACGAGCAGTACTTC
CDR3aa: CASREGSGRTHEQYF

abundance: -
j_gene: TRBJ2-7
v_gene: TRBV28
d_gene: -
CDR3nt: TGTGCCAGCATCTGGTCGGGAATCGGGACCTACGAGCAGTACTTC
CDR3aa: CASIWSGIGTYEQYF

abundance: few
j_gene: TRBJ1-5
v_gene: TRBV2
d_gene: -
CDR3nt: TGTGCCAGCAATGCAGGGAGTAGGAGCAATCAGCCCCAGCATTTT
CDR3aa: CASNAGSRSNQPQHF

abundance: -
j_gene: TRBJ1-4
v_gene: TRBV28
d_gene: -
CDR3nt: TGTGCCAGCAGGTCATTTCCAGGGGCGAATAATGAAAAACTGTTTTTT
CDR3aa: CASRSFPGANNEKLFF

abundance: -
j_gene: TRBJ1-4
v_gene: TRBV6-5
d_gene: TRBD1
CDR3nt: TGTGCCAGCAGAACAAGGACAGGGACAGAAAAACTGTTTTTT
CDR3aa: CASRTRTGTEKLFF

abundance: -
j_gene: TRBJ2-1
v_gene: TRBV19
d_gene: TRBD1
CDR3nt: TGTGCCAGCGACAGGGGACAGTCTAAGATCAATGAGCAGTTCTTC
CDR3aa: CASDRGQSKINEQFF

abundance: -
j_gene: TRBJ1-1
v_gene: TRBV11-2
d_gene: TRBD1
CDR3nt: TGTGCCAGCAGTCCCGGGACAGGCTTCACTGAAGCTTTCTTT
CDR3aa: CASSPGTGFTEAFF

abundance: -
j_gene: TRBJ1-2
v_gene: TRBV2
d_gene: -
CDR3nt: TGTGCCAGCAGACAGGGTAACTATGGCTACACCTTC
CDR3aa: CASRQGNYGYTF

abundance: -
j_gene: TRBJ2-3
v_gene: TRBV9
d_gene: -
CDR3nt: TGTGCCAGCAGCCCCAACGAGGGATTCAGCGAATATACGCAGTATTTT
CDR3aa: CASSPNEGFSEYTQYF

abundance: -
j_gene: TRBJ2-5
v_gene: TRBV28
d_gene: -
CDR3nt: TGTGCCAGCAGTTTAAGGACACAAGAGACCCAGTACTTC
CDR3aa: CASSLRTQETQYF

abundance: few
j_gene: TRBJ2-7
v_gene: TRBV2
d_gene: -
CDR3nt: TGTGCCAGCAGTGTGGAAGGATACGAGCAGTACTTC
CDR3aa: CASSVEGYEQYF

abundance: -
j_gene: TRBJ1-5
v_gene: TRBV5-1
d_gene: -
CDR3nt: TGCGCCAGCAGCTTGGCCCCGGGGAGCAATCAGCCCCAGCATTTT
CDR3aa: CASSLAPGSNQPQHF

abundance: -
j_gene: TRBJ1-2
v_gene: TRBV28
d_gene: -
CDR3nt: TGTGCCAGCAGTCTAGGGGACGGTCTGTCCTATGGCTACACCTTC
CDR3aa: CASSLGDGLSYGYTF

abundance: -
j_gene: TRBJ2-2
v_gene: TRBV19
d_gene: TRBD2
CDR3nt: TGTGCCAGTAGTATAGACCAACTAGCGGGAGGGCACACCGGGGAGCTGTTTTTT
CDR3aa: CASSIDQLAGGHTGELFF

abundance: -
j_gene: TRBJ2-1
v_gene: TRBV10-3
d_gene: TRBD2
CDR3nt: TGTGCCATCAGTGAGTTAGGTCTAGCGGGAGGTCTCAATGAGCAGTTCTTC
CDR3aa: CAISELGLAGGLNEQFF

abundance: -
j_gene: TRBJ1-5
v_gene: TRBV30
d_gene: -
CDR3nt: TGTGCCTGGAGTGCGGCAGGCAATCAGCCCCAGCATTTT
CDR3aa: CAWSAAGNQPQHF

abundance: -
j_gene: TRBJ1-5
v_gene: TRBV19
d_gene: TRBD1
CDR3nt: TGTGCCAGTAGTACAACAGGGGGCGGTCAGCCCCAGCATTTT
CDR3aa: CASSTTGGGQPQHF

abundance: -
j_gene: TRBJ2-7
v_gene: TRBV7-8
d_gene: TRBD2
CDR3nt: TGTGCCAGCAGCTCAAGGACTAGCGGGAGTCACGAGCAGTACTTC
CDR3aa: CASSSRTSGSHEQYF

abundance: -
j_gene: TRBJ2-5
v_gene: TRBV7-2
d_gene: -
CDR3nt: TGTGCCAGCAGCTTAAAGGAGACCCAGTACTTC
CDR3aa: CASSLKETQYF

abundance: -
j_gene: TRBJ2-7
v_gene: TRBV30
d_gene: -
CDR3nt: TGTGCCTGGAGTGAGAAAGGTGAACCGGCCTACGAGCAGTACTTC
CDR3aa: CAWSEKGEPAYEQYF

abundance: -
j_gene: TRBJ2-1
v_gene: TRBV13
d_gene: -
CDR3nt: TGTGCCAGCAGCAGTAAAGCCGGGGCTTCAAAGGGCAATGAGCAGTTCTTC
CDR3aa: CASSSKAGASKGNEQFF

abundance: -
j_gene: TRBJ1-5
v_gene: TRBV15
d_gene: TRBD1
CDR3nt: TGTGCCACCAGCAGAGGTGGGACAGGGGAAAATCAGCCCCAGCATTTT
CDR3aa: CATSRGGTGENQPQHF

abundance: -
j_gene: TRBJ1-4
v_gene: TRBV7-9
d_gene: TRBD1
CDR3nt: TGTGCCAGCAGCACACCGACAGGGGCAACTAATGAAAAACTGTTTTTT
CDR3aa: CASSTPTGATNEKLFF